The source of this TCR beta chain is a study of sequential checkpoint blockade in melanoma. Study background: Patients were randomized 1:1 to nivolumab-then-ipilimumab or ipilimumab-then-nivolumab first-line. After both sequences, patients received maintenance nivolumab.

Sequencing was performed with immunoSEQ multiplex PCR; in TCRdb, only in-frame clones are kept and a portion is missing. The sample consists of 3,600 or so clones, 55% to 70% of them appearing once. Specified treatment: randomized to nivolumab then ipilimumab (arm A) or the reverse (arm B). DNA-damaging chemotherapy had not been given to any patient beforehand. Sorted cells were live CD3+CD8+, lacking CD19 and CD56, from PBMCs. V was trimmed by 5 bases and J by 3 bases, leaving 14 bases between them. Germline V gene data show CDR1 as SGHAT and CDR2 as FQNNGV. The CDR3 sequence is 14 residues long. This sample comprised CD8+ T cells sorted from blood (inferred from file names), obtained from a patient given nivolumab and ipilimumab in sequence. The chain is built from TRBV11-2 and TRBJ2-7, with D tentatively TRBD2 (6 bases). The clonotype was recovered from a human donor with melanoma. The CDR3 DNA is TGTGCCAGCAGCGTTGCGGGGCGTTTCTACGAGCAGTACTTC. Residues: CASSVAGRFYEQYF. The entire variable domain, with the rest obtained from reference TRBV11-2 and TRBJ2-7, is as follows: EAGVAQSPRYKIIEKRQSVAFWCNPISGHATLYWYQQILGQGPKLLIQFQNNGVVDDSQLPKDRFSAERLKGVDSTLKIQPAKLEDSAVYLCASSVAGRFYEQYFGPGTRLTVT.